Each of the 29 T cell receptor beta chains below was sequenced from the same sample in a study of tumor-infiltrating lymphocytes in primary liver carcinoma. Joint extraction of RNA and DNA used roughly 20-33 mg of bulk tissue that was unsorted. A primer matching the constant region was used to make TCR beta cDNA from around 550 ng of total RNA. Three-round nested multiplex PCR performed with slightly modified ARM-PCR produced the TCR beta libraries. Both of the initial two PCR rounds ran for about 11 cycles and employed TRBV1-TRBV30 forward primers alongside a C-beta reverse primer. TCRdb analysed the multiplex PCR reads with MiXCR anew, one entry per CDR3 protein. The sample carries more than 100,000 distinct CDR3 sequences, approximately 70% recorded once. Sequences were obtained from liver tumor tissue from sampling region 1. The subset was: tumor region T1, superior pole. Receptors were obtained from a woman in her sixties or seventies with primary liver carcinoma and hepatitis B virus infection.

The V call is TRBV30, the J call TRBJ1-5, with D unclear. The germline gives CDR1 GTSNPN, CDR2 SVGIG (reference sequence). CDR3 length: 17 amino acids. The V end lost 2 bases, the J end lost 4 bases, and 21 bases lay between the germline ends. The CDR3 here is CAWSRLRGFRVNQPQHF. As DNA, the CDR3 is TGTGCCTGGAGTCGCCTTCGGGGTTTTCGGGTGAATCAGCCCCAGCATTTT.

A word on this clonotype: This may arise from a read error, as a much more abundant clone is one base away. The CDR3 loop reads CAGSPLAGHSYEQYF. DNA of the CDR3: TGTGCCGGCAGCCCACTAGCGGGGCACTCCTACGAGCAGTACTTC. The chain links TRBV7-9 to TRBJ2-7; 10 bases are a match to TRBD2. Germline V gives CDR1 SEHNR, CDR2 FQNEAQ (reference sequence). There are 15 residues in the CDR3.

Comments on this clonotype: A much larger clonotype is one base distant, so this may be a read error. This chain uses TRBV4-1 with TRBJ1-4; D may be TRBD1 (6 bases). The CDR3 spans 15 residues. Germline lookup yields CDR1 MGHRA and CDR2 YSYEKL. The V end was cut by 4 bases, the J end by 5 bases, with 14 bases between. The CDR3 bases are TGCGCCAGCAGCCCGAGGGGGTCTTGCAATGAAAAACTGTTTTTT. It translates to CASSPRGSCNEKLFF.

In regard to this clonotype: Because the CDR3 is missing its conserved closing phenylalanine or tryptophan, this is likely a read error. The V gene is TRBV5-1, the J gene TRBJ2-7; D may be TRBD1 (5 bases). The V gene lost 7 bases and the J gene lost 0 bases, with 11 bases spanning the gap. This CDR3 has 13 amino acids. CDR1 and CDR2 (germline): SGHRS, YFSETQ. The CDR3 DNA is TGCGCCAGCTCCCCGGACACCTCCTACGAGCAGTACATC. This gives the protein CASSPDTSYEQYI.

In this sample, this clonotype turned up once. This may come from a read error, since a much larger clone is one base off. The CDR3: CTSSLRQGVEAKNIQYF. CDR3 DNA sequence: TGTACCAGCAGCCTCAGACAGGGGGTGGAGGCCAAAAACATTCAGTACTTC. The chain links TRBV13 to TRBJ2-4; 9 positions match TRBD1. The CDR3 runs 17 residues. CDR1 PRHDT and CDR2 FYEKMQ come from the germline V gene (reference sequence). Complete variable domain (other parts from reference TRBV13 and TRBJ2-4): AAGVIQSPRHLIKEKRETATLKCYPIPRHDTVYWYQQGPGQDPQFLISFYEKMQSDKGSIPDRFSAQQFSDYHSELNMSSLELGDSALYFCTSSLRQGVEAKNIQYFGAGTRLSVL.

This clonotype has a single count. The chain combines TRBV30 with TRBJ2-1; D may match TRBD1 or TRBD2 (5 bases each). The CDR3 spans 16 residues. Per the germline V gene, CDR1 is GTSNPN and CDR2 is SVGIG (reference sequence). V lost 8 bases to trimming and J lost 0 bases, with 20 bases between them. The CDR3 coding sequence is TGTGCCATTCAAAGGACTGGGACCAACTCCTACAATGAGCAGTTCTTC. Translating it yields CAIQRTGTNSYNEQFF.

This clonotype occurred a few times. A much larger clone lies one base from this, so it may be a read error. This sequence joins TRBV6-5 and TRBJ2-2; no firm D call. The CDR3 extends over 15 amino acids. Germline CDR1 is MNHEY and CDR2 is SVGAGI. V lost 4 bases to trimming and J lost 1 base, with 10 bases between them. The CDR3 DNA reads as TGTGCCAGCAGTTGGGAAAGGCGGAACACCGGGGAGCTGTTTTTT. This gives the protein CASSWERRNTGELFF.

V is TRBV29-1 and J is TRBJ2-3; D gene uncertain. Germline V gives CDR1 SQVTM, CDR2 ANQGSEA. The CDR3 has 14 residues. The V and J ends lost 4 bases and 15 bases respectively, with 26 bases between them. CDR3: CSVVGRTLTDKQYF. Written as DNA, the CDR3 is TGCAGCGTTGTGGGCAGGACCCTCACAGATAAGCAATATTTT.

A note on this clonotype: A read error may explain this, as a much larger clone is one base away. V is TRBV5-1 and J is TRBJ2-2; the D is unclear. Germline values: CDR1 SGHRS, CDR2 YFSETQ. This CDR3 has 15 residues. For the CDR3, the DNA is TGCGCCAACAGCCCCCGGACCGATAACACCGGGGAGCTGTTTTTT. It specifies CANSPRTDNTGELFF.

This clonotype was picked up a small number of times. The genes are TRBV28 and TRBJ1-6; D remains ambiguous. The CDR3 consists of 16 residues. V was cut by 7 bases and J by 0 bases, with 13 bases left in between. Germline V gives CDR1 MDHEN, CDR2 SYDVKM. CDR3 sequence: CASTSFRSSYNSPLHF. The CDR3 nucleotides read TGTGCCAGCACCTCATTTCGGAGCTCCTATAATTCACCCCTCCACTTT.

A note on this clonotype: The CDR3 end shows no conserved phenylalanine or tryptophan, and so a read error is likely. The chain links TRBV6-5 to TRBJ2-1, with 8 bases that match TRBD2. The trim removed 5 bases at V and 3 bases at J, leaving 6 bases unmatched. Germline V gives CDR1 MNHEY, CDR2 SVGAGI. This CDR3 spans 15 amino acids. The CDR3 DNA follows: TGTGCCAGCAGTCAGGGACTAGGGTACTACAATGAGCAGTTCATC. It yields the protein CASSQGLGYYNEQFI.

This clonotype has at least ten counts. This chain uses TRBV6-1 with TRBJ2-1; D tentatively reads TRBD1 or TRBD2 (5 bases each). This CDR3 comprises 16 residues. With 7 bases removed from V and 5 bases from J, the gap between germline ends came to 21 bases. CDR1 is MNHNS, CDR2 SASEGT, per germline. In nucleotides, the CDR3 is TGTGCCAGCAAGATTTTCGGGGCAGGACAAAACAATGAGCAGTTCTTC. It translates to CASKIFGAGQNNEQFF.

This rearrangement joins TRBV5-1 to TRBJ2-1, with TRBD2 as a possible D gene (5 bases). There are 14 residues in the CDR3. CDR1 and CDR2 (germline): SGHRS, YFSETQ. The V gene lost 5 bases and the J gene lost 8 bases, with 17 bases spanning the gap. The DNA for the CDR3 is TGCGCCAGCAGAGAACTAGTGGGTAAATATGAGCAGTTCTTC. It specifies CASRELVGKYEQFF.

In this sample, this clonotype turned up many times. The rearrangement joins TRBV7-9 to TRBJ2-6, with TRBD2 matching 8 bases. V shed 2 bases and J 0 bases; nucleotides not matched to a gene: 3. The V gene's germline CDR1 is SEHNR and CDR2 FQNEAQ (reference sequence). The CDR3 is 17 residues long. As DNA, the CDR3 is TGTGCCAGCAGCTTACTAGCGGGTTACTCTGGGGCCAACGTCCTGACTTTC. Translating it yields CASSLLAGYSGANVLTF.

Details on this clonotype: A much larger clone differs by one base, so this may be a read error. This chain connects TRBV12-3 or TRBV12-4 to TRBJ1-5; 8 positions agree with TRBD1. This CDR3 comprises 14 residues. With 6 bases clipped from V and 6 bases from J, the junction kept 7 bases outside the gene matches. The CDR3 coding sequence is TGTGCCAGCAGACTACGCGGACAGGGTCAGCCCCAGCATTTT. Translation gives CASRLRGQGQPQHF.

The sample holds many counts of this clonotype. The chain couples TRBV29-1 to TRBJ2-3; 7 positions match TRBD2. The CDR3 spans 12 residues. Per germline, CDR1 SQVTM and CDR2 ANQGSEA. After removal of 7 bases from V and 5 bases from J, the junction contained 6 bases not matched to a gene. The CDR3 is CSASGLGDTQYF. The CDR3 DNA reads as TGCAGCGCTAGCGGCCTGGGAGATACGCAGTATTTT.

As to this clonotype: One junction end disagrees with the germline gene, perhaps due to a read error. The V gene is TRBV5-1, the J gene TRBJ2-3, with 9 bases that match TRBD2. The germline V gene encodes CDR1 SGHRS and CDR2 YFSETQ. The CDR3 is 15 amino acids. CDR3 coding DNA: TGCGCCAGCAGCAACGGACTAGCGTACACAGATATGCAGTATTTT. This sequence encodes CASSNGLAYTDMQYF.

The J gene is TRBJ2-6, the V gene TRBV11-1, with 8 bases identical to TRBD1. This CDR3 has 17 amino acids. V lost 5 bases to trimming and J lost 9 bases; unmatched junction nucleotides: 15. Looked up from germline, CDR1 is SGHAT and CDR2 is FQDESV (reference sequence). Written as DNA, the CDR3 is TGTGCCAGCAGCGCCAGGACAGGGACTCCTGGGTTCAACGTCCTGACTTTC. It translates to CASSARTGTPGFNVLTF.

The chain couples TRBV20-1 to TRBJ2-7, with 11 nucleotides matching TRBD2. The CDR3 covers 16 residues. The J segment lost 0 bases and the V segment lost 3 bases, leaving 7 bases of the junction unmatched. CDR1 is DFQATT, CDR2 SNEGSKA, per germline (reference sequence). The CDR3 here is CSASPIAGGDSYEQYF. The CDR3 region has the DNA TGCAGTGCTAGCCCAATAGCGGGAGGGGACTCCTACGAGCAGTACTTC.

This chain uses TRBV7-9 with TRBJ2-3, with D uncertain. CDR3 length equals 16 residues. V was shortened by 2 bases and J by 5 bases, with 17 bases between the two germline ends. Germline assignment: CDR1 SEHNR and CDR2 FQNEAQ (reference sequence). This CDR3 is CASSLRGPCGRDTQYF. The DNA of the CDR3 is TGTGCCAGCAGCTTACGCGGTCCCTGCGGTAGAGATACGCAGTATTTT.

The chain has TRBV5-1 and TRBJ2-3, with 11 bases fitting TRBD2. V shed 3 bases, J shed 2 bases, and the junction held 8 bases outside the gene matches. In germline, CDR1 is SGHRS, CDR2 YFSETQ. The CDR3 contains 17 residues. DNA of the CDR3: TGCGCCAGCAGCTCTAAATCGACTAGCGGGAACACAGATACGCAGTATTTT. Residues: CASSSKSTSGNTDTQYF.

A word on this clonotype: At one end the junction does not follow the germline gene, possibly because of a read error. The chain employs TRBV29-1 and TRBJ2-2, with a tentative D call TRBD1 (7 bases). Germline V CDR1 and CDR2: SQVTM, ANQGSEA. This CDR3 has 13 amino acids. CDR3 sequence (DNA): TGCAGCCCACGGACAGGCAACACCGGGGGGCTGTTTTTT. It specifies CSPRTGNTGGLFF.

There are many counts of this clonotype. Possible read error: a much larger clone is one base away. The chain links TRBV5-4 to TRBJ2-5; D unresolved. Trimming took off 0 bases at V and 5 bases at J, with 2 bases between the two ends. The V gene's germline CDR1 is SGHNT and CDR2 YYREEE (reference sequence). The CDR3 extends over 11 amino acids. CDR3 residues: CASSLEETQYF. Here the CDR3 DNA reads TGTGCCAGCAGCTTGGAGGAGACCCAGTACTTC. Based on the CDR3 plus reference TRBV5-4 and TRBJ2-5, the full variable domain is ETGVTQSPTHLIKTRGQQVTLRCSSQSGHNTVSWYQQALGQGPQFIFQYYREEENGRGNFPPRFSGLQFPNYSSELNVNALELDDSALYLCASSLEETQYFGPGTRLLVL.

This clonotype was found many times. The V call is TRBV4-1, the J call TRBJ2-1; TRBD2 matches 10 bases. V shed 5 bases, J shed 5 bases, and the junction held 9 bases outside the gene matches. From germline, CDR1 is MGHRA and CDR2 YSYEKL. The CDR3 sequence is 16 residues long. CDR3 sequence (DNA): TGCGCCAGCAGCTCCCTAGCGGGAGCTGTGGACAATGAGCAGTTCTTC. Translating it yields CASSSLAGAVDNEQFF.

Comments on this clonotype: Sequence at one end of the junction differs from germline and may be a read error. V and J are TRBV11-2 and TRBJ2-2; 8 bases fit TRBD1. Per the germline V gene, CDR1 is SGHAT and CDR2 is FQNNGV. The CDR3 length is 17 residues. CDR3 sequence: CANSLSLQGGTTGELFF. CDR3 in DNA: TGTGCCAACAGCTTATCACTACAGGGGGGTACCACCGGGGAGCTGTTTTTT.

A note on this clonotype: Since no conserved phenylalanine or tryptophan closes the CDR3, a read error is the likely cause. CDR3 nucleotides: TGCGCCAGCAGCCAAGGGGGACAGACCTATGGCTACACCTCC. Translated: CASSQGGQTYGYTS. This chain joins TRBV4-1 and TRBJ1-2; the match to TRBD1 covers 7 bases. The CDR3 totals 14 residues. V lost 1 base to trimming and J lost 4 bases; unmatched junction nucleotides: 3. The V gene's germline CDR1 is MGHRA and CDR2 YSYEKL.

On this clonotype: Since the CDR3 does not end with the conserved phenylalanine or tryptophan, this likely comes from a read error. The rearrangement links TRBV29-1 to TRBJ2-1; the match to TRBD2 covers 14 bases. The CDR3 sequence is 14 residues long. In germline, CDR1 is SQVTM, CDR2 ANQGSEA. DNA for the CDR3: TGCGGCGTCGTCGGGACTAGCGGGAGAAATGAGCAGTTCCTC. It encodes CGVVGTSGRNEQFL.

This clonotype was picked up a small number of times. The chain has TRBV12-3 or TRBV12-4 and TRBJ1-2; 7 nucleotides agree with TRBD1. Trimming at V came to 3 bases and at J to 2 bases, leaving 12 bases not matched to a gene. The CDR3 spans 17 residues. CDR3 residues: CASSFSQGGALNYGYTF. The DNA of the CDR3 is TGTGCCAGCAGTTTTAGTCAGGGGGGGGCACTGAACTATGGCTACACCTTC.

Note on this clonotype: A much larger clonotype is one base distant, so this may be a read error. The rearrangement joins TRBV6-5 to TRBJ2-7, with D perhaps matching TRBD2 (5 bases). CDR3 length: 14 amino acids. V was trimmed by 5 bases and J by 4 bases, leaving 15 bases between them. Per germline, CDR1 MNHEY and CDR2 SVGAGI. Here the CDR3 reads CASSQEKGGYEQYF. The CDR3 DNA follows: TGTGCCAGCAGTCAAGAAAAGGGCGGGTACGAGCAGTACTTC.